The 9 T cell receptor beta chains reported below all come from one sample, sequenced in a study of blood T cell repertoires in COVID-19. Method: immunoSEQ multiplex PCR; TCRdb's copy keeps in-frame clones and lacks some. The profile shows around 240,000 clones, approximately 81% of them singletons. The sample was peripheral blood. The source of these receptors is a man aged 35-49 years with acute or convalescent COVID-19.

The chain has TRBV3-1 (or the pseudogene TRBV3-2) and TRBJ1-1, with 10 bases lining up with TRBD1. Germline V gives CDR1 LGHDT, CDR2 YNNKEL (reference sequence). This CDR3 has 15 residues. The V and J ends lost 4 bases and 4 bases, in that order; junction bases with no gene match: 6. DNA for the CDR3: TGTGCCAGCAGCCCAACGACAGGGGGCGGCACTGAAGCTTTCTTT. Its protein is CASSPTTGGGTEAFF.

This clone has a single count. This rearrangement joins TRBV9 to TRBJ1-3, with TRBD1 as a possible D gene (5 bases). In germline, CDR1 is SGDLS, CDR2 YYNGEE. CDR3 length: 16 amino acids. V was cut by 5 bases and J by 4 bases, with 19 bases left in between. The DNA of the CDR3 is TGTGCCAGCAGTCGGACCGGGACTCAAGAAGGAAACACCATATATTTT. This gives the protein CASSRTGTQEGNTIYF. The whole variable domain, remainder taken from reference TRBV9 and TRBJ1-3, is DSGVTQTPKHLITATGQRVTLRCSPRSGDLSVYWYQQSLDQGLQFLIQYYNGEERAKGNILERFSAQQFPDLHSELNLSSLELGDSALYFCASSRTGTQEGNTIYFGEGSWLTVV.

The chain uses TRBV28 and TRBJ1-2; unclear D gene. Trimming stripped 3 bases from V and 0 bases from J, with 5 bases between. The CDR3 is 13 residues long. Germline values: CDR1 MDHEN, CDR2 SYDVKM. The CDR3 loop reads CASSFGSNYGYTF. CDR3 nucleotides: TGTGCCAGCAGTTTCGGGTCTAACTATGGCTACACCTTC.

Only a few counts were recorded for this clone. This chain connects TRBV28 to TRBJ1-2; D is ambiguous. The CDR3 has 13 residues. Trimming pared 5 bases from V and 4 bases from J, leaving 11 bases between. The germline V gene has CDR1 MDHEN and CDR2 SYDVKM. Here the CDR3 DNA reads TGTGCCAGCAGTCGGGGAGGTCCCTATGGCTACACCTTC. The encoded protein is CASSRGGPYGYTF.

This CDR3 is CAWNGERTDTQYF. CDR3 DNA sequence: TGTGCCTGGAACGGGGAGAGGACAGATACGCAGTATTTT. The chain employs TRBV30 and TRBJ2-3; D perhaps matches TRBD2 (5 bases). This CDR3 is 13 amino acids long. CDR1 is GTSNPN, CDR2 SVGIG, per germline (reference sequence). With 4 bases removed from V and 3 bases from J, the gap between germline ends came to 11 bases.

Comments on this clone: The junction departs from germline at one end; a sequencing error may be responsible. The chain recombines TRBV7-2 with TRBJ2-1; 11 bases are a match to TRBD2. Germline values: CDR1 SGHTA, CDR2 FQGNSA. CDR3 length: 16 residues. This CDR3 reads CASSVAGGIPLNEQFF. The CDR3, as DNA: TGTGCCAGCAGCGTAGCGGGGGGGATACCGTTGAATGAGCAGTTCTTC.

This chain connects TRBV5-1 to TRBJ2-3, with 14 bases aligning to TRBD2. With V trimmed by 4 bases and J by 9 bases, 13 bases remained unmatched. Germline assignment: CDR1 SGHRS and CDR2 YFSETQ. This CDR3 has 17 residues. This CDR3 reads CASSPVGLAGGAGTQYF. The CDR3 coding sequence is TGCGCCAGCAGCCCCGTCGGACTAGCGGGGGGAGCTGGGACGCAGTATTTT.

Here the CDR3 reads CASSLSPGEGTEAFF. As DNA, the CDR3 is TGTGCCAGCAGTTTATCTCCAGGGGAGGGCACTGAAGCTTTCTTT. The V call is TRBV27, the J call TRBJ1-1, with a weak D call TRBD1 (6 bases). Per germline, CDR1 MNHEY and CDR2 SMNVEV (reference sequence). This CDR3 is built from 15 residues. Trimming removed 0 bases at V and 4 bases at J, with 12 bases between.

The CDR3 nucleotides are TGTGCCATCAGTGTGACAGGGGGGGACACTGAAGCTTTCTTT. Translating gives CAISVTGGDTEAFF. The chain carries TRBV10-3 and TRBJ1-1, with 9 bases identical to TRBD1. The CDR3 consists of 14 residues. Germline-derived CDR1 and CDR2 are ENHRY and SYGVKD. After removal of 4 bases from V and 3 bases from J, the junction contained 3 bases not matched to a gene.